Given below is one TCR beta chain in context. Its antigen remains unidentified. This table comes from immunoSEQ multiplex PCR, and its TCRdb copy is limited to in-frame clones, with some not included. The table includes about 130,000 clones, about 94% detected once. V was cut by 4 bases and J by 4 bases, with 12 bases left in between. Germline-derived CDR1 and CDR2 are SGHKS and YYEKEE (reference sequence). The CDR3 extends over 13 amino acids. This specimen comes from a study of cytomegalovirus exposure and HLA in healthy donors. Background on the study: The 120 validation repertoires matched the roughly 670 first-cohort repertoires in platform, a later analysis reported.

Study outcomes and limitations: Reportedly, cytomegalovirus status was diagnosed with high sensitivity and specificity. Subsequent analysis of the approximately 110 validation repertoires found a tendency for first-cohort TCR clusters to co-occur.

The TCR comes from a man aged 18 to 29 in good health and CMV-seropositive. This chain connects TRBV5-5 to TRBJ2-7; D uncertain. The sample was PBMCs. The CDR3 region has the DNA TGTGCCAGCAGCCTATACTCCCCTTACGAGCAGTACTTC. Its protein is CASSLYSPYEQYF.